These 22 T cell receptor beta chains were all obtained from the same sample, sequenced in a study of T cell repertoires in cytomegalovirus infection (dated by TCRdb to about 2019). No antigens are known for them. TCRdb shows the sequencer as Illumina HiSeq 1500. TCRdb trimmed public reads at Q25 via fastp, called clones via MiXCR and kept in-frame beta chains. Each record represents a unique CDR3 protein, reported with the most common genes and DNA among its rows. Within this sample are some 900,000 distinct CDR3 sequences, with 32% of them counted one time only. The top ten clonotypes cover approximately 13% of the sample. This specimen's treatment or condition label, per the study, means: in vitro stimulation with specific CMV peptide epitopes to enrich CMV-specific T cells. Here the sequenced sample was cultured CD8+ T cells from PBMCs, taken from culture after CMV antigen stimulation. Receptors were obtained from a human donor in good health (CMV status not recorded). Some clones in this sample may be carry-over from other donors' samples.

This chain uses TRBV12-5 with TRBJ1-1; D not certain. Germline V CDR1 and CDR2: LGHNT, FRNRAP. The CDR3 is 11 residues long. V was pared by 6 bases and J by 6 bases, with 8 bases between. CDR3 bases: TGTGCTAGTGGGGAGTCCCCTGAAGCTTTCTTT. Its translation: CASGESPEAFF.

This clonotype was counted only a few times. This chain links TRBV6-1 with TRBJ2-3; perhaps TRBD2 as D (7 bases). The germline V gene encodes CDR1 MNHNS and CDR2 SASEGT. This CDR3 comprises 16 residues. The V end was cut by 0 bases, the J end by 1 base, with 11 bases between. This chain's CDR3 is CASSEAEGGRTDTQYF. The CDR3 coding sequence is TGTGCCAGCAGTGAAGCGGAGGGGGGGCGCACAGATACGCAGTATTTT.

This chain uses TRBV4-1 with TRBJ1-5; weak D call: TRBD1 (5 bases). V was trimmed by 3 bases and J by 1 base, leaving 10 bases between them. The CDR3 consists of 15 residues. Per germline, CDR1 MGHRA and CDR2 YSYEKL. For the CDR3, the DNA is TGCGCCAGCAGCCAGCCCGGGGACAGCAATCAGCCCCAGCATTTT. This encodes CASSQPGDSNQPQHF.

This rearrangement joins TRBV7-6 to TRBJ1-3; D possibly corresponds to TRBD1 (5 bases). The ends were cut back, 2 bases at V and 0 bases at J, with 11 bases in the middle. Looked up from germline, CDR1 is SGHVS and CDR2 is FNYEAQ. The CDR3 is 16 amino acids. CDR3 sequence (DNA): TGTGCCAGCAGCTTACACCCGGGGGACTCTGGAAACACCATATATTTT. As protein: CASSLHPGDSGNTIYF.

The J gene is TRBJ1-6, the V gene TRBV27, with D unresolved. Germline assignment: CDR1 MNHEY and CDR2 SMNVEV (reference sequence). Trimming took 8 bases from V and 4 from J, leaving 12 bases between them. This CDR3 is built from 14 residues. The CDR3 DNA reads TGTGCCAGCGGTAGTTTGCGGTATAATTCACCCCTCCACTTT. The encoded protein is CASGSLRYNSPLHF.

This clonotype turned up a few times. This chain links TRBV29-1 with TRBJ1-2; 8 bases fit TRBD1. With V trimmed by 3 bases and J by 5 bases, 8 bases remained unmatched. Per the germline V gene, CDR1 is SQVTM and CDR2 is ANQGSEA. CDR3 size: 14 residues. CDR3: CSVEGRDRIYGYTF. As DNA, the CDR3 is TGCAGCGTTGAGGGCCGGGACAGGATATATGGCTACACCTTC.

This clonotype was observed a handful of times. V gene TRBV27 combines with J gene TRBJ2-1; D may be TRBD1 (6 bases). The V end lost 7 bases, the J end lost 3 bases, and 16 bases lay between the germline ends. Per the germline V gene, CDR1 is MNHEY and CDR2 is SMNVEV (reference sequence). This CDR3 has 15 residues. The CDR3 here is CASTLVGAGYNEQFF. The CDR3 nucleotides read TGTGCCAGCACTCTGGTGGGGGCGGGCTACAATGAGCAGTTCTTC.

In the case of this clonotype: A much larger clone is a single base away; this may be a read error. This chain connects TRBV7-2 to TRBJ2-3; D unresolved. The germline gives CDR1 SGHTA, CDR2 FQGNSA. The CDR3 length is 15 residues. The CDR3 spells CASSLAAITSDTRYF. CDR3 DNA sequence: TGTGCCAGCAGCTTAGCAGCCATAACATCAGATACGCGGTATTTT.

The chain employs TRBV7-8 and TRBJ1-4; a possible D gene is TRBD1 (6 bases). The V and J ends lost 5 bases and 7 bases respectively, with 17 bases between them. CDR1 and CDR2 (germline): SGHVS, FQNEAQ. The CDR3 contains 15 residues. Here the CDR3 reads CASSQGVGGSEKLFF. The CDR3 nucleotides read TGTGCCAGCAGCCAGGGCGTAGGGGGTAGTGAAAAACTGTTTTTT.

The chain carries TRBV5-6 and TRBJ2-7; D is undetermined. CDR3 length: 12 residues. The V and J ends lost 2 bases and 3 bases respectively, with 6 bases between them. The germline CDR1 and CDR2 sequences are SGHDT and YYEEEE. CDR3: CASSFQGYEQYV. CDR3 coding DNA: TGTGCCAGCAGCTTCCAAGGCTACGAGCAGTACGTC.

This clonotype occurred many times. DNA for the CDR3: TGTGCCAGCAGCCCGAACCGTAACGAGCAGTACGTC. Protein: CASSPNRNEQYV. The chain employs TRBV7-8 and TRBJ2-7; D gene uncertain. CDR3 length equals 12 residues. V was trimmed by 5 bases and J by 5 bases, leaving 10 bases between them. Germline CDR1 is SGHVS and CDR2 is FQNEAQ.

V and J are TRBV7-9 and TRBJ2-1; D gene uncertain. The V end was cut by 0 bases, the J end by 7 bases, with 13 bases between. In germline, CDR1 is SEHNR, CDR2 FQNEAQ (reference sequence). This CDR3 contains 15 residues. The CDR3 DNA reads TGTGCCAGCAGCTTAGCGACGTACCTTCCAAATGAGCAGTTCTTC. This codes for CASSLATYLPNEQFF.

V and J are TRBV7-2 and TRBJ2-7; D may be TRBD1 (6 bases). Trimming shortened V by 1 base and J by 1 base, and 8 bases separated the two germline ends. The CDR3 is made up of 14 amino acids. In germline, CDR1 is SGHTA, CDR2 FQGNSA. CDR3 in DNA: TGTGCCAGCAGCTTAGAGCAGGGGTCCTACGAGCAGTACGTC. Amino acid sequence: CASSLEQGSYEQYV.

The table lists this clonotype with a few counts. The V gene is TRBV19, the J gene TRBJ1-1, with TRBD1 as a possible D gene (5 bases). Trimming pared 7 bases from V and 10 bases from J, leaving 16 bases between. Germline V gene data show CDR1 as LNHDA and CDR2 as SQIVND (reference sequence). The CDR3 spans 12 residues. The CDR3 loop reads CASTKGALGAFF. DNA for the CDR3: TGTGCCAGTACCAAAGGGGCGCTTGGAGCTTTCTTT.

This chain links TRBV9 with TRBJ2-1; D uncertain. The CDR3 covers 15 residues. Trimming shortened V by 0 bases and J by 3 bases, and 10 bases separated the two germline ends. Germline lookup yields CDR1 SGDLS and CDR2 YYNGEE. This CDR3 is CASSVEGRVYNEQFF. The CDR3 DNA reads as TGTGCCAGCAGCGTAGAGGGAAGGGTCTACAATGAGCAGTTCTTC.

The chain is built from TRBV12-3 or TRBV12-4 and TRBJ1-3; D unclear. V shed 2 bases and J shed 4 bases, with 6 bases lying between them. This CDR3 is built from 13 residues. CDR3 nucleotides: TGTGCCAGCAGTTTACCCCTGGGAAACACCATATATTTT. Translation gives CASSLPLGNTIYF.

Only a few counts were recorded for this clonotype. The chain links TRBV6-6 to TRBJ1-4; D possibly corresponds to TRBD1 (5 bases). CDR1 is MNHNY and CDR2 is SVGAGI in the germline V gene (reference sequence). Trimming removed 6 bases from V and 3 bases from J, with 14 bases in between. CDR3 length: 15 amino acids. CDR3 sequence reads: CASSVLGGANEKLFF. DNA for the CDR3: TGTGCCAGCAGCGTGTTGGGGGGGGCTAATGAAAAACTGTTTTTT.

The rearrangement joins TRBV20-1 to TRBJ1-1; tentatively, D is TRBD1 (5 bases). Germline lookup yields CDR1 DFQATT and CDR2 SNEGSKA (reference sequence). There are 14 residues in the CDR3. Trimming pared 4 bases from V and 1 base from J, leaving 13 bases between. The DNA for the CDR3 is TGCAGTGCTACCGAACTAGGGGAGAACACTGAAGCTTTCTTT. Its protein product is CSATELGENTEAFF.

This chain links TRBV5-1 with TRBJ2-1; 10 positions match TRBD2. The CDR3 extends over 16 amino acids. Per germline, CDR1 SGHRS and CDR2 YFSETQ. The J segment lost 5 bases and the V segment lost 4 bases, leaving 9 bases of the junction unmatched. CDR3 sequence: CASSPSAGGPDNEQFF. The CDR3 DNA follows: TGCGCCAGCAGCCCTTCAGCGGGGGGGCCGGACAATGAGCAGTTCTTC.

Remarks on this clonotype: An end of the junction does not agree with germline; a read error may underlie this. The CDR3 DNA reads as TGTACCAGCAGTTTATTAGGGAAGGCAGATACGCAGTATTTT. It specifies CTSSLLGKADTQYF. J is TRBJ2-3 and V is TRBV27; D is ambiguous. CDR1 MNHEY and CDR2 SMNVEV come from the germline V gene (reference sequence). The CDR3 is 14 residues long.

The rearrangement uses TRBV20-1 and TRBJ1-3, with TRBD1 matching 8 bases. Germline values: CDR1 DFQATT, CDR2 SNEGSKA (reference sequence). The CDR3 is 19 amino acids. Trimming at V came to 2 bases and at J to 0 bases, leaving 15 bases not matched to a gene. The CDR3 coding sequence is TGCAGTGCTAGATCTCAGACAGGGGACCATAGAATCTCTGGAAACACCATATATTTT. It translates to CSARSQTGDHRISGNTIYF.

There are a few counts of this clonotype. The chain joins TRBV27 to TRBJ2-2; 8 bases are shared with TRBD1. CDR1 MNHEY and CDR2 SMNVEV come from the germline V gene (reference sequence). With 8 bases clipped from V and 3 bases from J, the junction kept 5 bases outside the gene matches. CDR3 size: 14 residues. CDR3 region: CASGDRGHTGELFF. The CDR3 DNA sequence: TGTGCCAGCGGTGACAGGGGCCACACCGGGGAGCTGTTTTTT.